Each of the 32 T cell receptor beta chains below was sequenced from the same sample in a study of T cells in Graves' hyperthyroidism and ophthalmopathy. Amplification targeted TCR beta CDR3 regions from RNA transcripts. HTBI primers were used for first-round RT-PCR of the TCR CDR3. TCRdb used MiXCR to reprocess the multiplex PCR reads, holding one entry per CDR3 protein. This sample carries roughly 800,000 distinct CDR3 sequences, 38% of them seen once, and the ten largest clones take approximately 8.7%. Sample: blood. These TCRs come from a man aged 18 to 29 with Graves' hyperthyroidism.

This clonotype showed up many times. The CDR3 region is CASSDEGNTEAFF. CDR3 DNA sequence: TGTGCCAGCAGCGATGAGGGGAACACTGAAGCTTTCTTT. The chain is built from TRBV9 and TRBJ1-1; D call uncertain. The CDR3 is made up of 13 amino acids. Germline CDR1 SGDLS, CDR2 YYNGEE. Trimming cost V 3 bases and J 1 base, with 7 bases left between them.

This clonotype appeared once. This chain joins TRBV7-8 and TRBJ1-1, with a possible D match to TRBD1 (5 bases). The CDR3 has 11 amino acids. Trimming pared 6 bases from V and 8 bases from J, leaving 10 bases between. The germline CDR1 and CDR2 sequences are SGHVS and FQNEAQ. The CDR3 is CASRDKIEAFF. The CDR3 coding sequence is TGTGCCAGCAGGGACAAGATCGAAGCTTTCTTT.

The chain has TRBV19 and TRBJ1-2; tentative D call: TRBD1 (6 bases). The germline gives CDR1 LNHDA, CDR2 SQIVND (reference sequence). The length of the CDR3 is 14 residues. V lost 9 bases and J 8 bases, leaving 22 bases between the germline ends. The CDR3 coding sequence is TGTGCCAGCAGCCCTAACACCGGGGGCGAGGGCTACACCTTC. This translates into CASSPNTGGEGYTF. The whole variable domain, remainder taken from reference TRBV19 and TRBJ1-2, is DGGITQSPKYLFRKEGQNVTLSCEQNLNHDAMYWYRQDPGQGLRLIYYSQIVNDFQKGDIAEGYSVSREKKESFPLTVTSAQKNPTAFYLCASSPNTGGEGYTFGSGTRLTVV.

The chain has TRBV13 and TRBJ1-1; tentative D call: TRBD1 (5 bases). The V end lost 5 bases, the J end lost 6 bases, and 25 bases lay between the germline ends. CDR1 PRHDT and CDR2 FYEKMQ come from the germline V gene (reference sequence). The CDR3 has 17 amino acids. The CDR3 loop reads CASSQDQGIRGRAEAFF. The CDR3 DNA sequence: TGTGCCAGCAGCCAAGATCAGGGAATCCGGGGCCGCGCTGAAGCTTTCTTT.

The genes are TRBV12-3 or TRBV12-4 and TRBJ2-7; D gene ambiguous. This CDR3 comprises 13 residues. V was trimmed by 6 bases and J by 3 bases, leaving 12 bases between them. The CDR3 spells CASSQQHGYEQYF. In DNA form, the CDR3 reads TGTGCCAGCAGCCAACAGCACGGCTACGAGCAGTACTTC.

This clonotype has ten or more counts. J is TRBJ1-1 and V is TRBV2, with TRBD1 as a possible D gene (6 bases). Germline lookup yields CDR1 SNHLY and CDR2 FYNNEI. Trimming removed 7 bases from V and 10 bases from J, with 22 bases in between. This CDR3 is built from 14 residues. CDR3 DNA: TGTGCCAGCACCCCCGGGACATCGATAAAGGGAGCTTTCTTT. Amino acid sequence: CASTPGTSIKGAFF.

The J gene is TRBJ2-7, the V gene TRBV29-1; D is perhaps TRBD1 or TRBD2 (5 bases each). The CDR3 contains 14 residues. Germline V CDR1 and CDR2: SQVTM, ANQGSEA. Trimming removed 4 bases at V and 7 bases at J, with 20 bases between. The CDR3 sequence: CSVVGTEGTGEQYF. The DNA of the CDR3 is TGCAGCGTTGTAGGGACCGAAGGAACCGGGGAGCAGTACTTC.

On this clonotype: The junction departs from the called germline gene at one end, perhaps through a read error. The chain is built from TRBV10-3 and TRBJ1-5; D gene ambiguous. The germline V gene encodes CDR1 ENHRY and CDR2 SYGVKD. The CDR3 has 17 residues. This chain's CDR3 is CASSRWSAGGSNQPQHF. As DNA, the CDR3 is TGTGCCAGCAGTCGGTGGAGTGCAGGCGGAAGCAATCAGCCCCAGCATTTT.

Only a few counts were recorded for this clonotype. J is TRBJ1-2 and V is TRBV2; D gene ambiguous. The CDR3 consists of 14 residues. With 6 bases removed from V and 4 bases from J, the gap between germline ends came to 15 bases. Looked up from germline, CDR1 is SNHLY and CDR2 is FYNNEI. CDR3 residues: CASSRSLLAYGYTF. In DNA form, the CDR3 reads TGTGCCAGCAGCCGCTCGTTACTCGCCTATGGCTACACCTTC.

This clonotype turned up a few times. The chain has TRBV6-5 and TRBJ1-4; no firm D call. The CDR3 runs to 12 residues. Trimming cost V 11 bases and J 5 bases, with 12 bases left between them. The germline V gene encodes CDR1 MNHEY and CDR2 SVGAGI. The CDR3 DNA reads TGTGCCGCCAGTCGGGAGAATGAAAAACTGTTTTTT. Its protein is CAASRENEKLFF.

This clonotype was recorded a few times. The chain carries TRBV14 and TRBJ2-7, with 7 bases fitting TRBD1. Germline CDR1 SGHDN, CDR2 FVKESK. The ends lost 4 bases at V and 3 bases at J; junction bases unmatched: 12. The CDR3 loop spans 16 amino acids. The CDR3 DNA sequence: TGTGCCAGCAGCCGGAAGATTGGGACAGCAAGCTACGAGCAGTACTTC. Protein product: CASSRKIGTASYEQYF.

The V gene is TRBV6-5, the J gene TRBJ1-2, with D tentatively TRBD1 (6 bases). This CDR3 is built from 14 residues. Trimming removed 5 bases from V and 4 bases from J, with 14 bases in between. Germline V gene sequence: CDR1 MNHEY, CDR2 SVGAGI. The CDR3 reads CASSPGTSGYGYTF. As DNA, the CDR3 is TGTGCCAGCAGTCCCGGGACATCGGGCTATGGCTACACCTTC.

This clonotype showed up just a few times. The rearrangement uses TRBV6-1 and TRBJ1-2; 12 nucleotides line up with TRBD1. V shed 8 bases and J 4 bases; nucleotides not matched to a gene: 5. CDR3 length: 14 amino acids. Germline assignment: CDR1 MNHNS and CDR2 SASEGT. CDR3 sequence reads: CASGTGGASYGYTF. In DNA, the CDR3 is TGTGCCAGCGGGACAGGGGGCGCCAGCTATGGCTACACCTTC.

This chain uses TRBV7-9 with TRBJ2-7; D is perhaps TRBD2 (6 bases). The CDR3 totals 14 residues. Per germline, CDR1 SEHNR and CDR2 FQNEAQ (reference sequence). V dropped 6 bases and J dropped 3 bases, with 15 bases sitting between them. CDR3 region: CASSPRDAVYEQYF. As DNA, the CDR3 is TGTGCCAGCAGTCCGCGGGACGCCGTCTACGAGCAGTACTTC.

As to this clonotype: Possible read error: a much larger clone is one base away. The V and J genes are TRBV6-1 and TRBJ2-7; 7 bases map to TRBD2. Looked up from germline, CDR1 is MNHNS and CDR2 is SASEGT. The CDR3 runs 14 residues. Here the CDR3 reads CACRPWGGSYEQYF. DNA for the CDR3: TGTGCCTGCAGACCCTGGGGGGGGAGTTACGAGCAGTACTTC.

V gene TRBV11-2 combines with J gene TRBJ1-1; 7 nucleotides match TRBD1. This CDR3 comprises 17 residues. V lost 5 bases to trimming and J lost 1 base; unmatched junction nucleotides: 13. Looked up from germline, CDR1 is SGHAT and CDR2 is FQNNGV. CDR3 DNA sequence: TGTGCCAGCAGCGGGGCCCCCCCTGGACAGGCGAACACTGAAGCTTTCTTT. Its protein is CASSGAPPGQANTEAFF.

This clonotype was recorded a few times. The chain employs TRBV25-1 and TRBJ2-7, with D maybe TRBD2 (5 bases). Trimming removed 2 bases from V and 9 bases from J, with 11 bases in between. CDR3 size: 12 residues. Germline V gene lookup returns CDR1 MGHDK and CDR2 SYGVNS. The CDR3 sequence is CASSEPGSRQYF. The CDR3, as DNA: TGTGCCAGCAGTGAACCGGGGTCGCGGCAGTACTTC.

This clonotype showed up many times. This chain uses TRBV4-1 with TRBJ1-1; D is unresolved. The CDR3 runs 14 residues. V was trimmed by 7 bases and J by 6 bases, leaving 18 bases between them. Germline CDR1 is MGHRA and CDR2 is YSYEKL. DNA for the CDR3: TGCGCCAGCAACCCATGGCCTAGTAGCGCTGAAGCTTTCTTT. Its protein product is CASNPWPSSAEAFF.

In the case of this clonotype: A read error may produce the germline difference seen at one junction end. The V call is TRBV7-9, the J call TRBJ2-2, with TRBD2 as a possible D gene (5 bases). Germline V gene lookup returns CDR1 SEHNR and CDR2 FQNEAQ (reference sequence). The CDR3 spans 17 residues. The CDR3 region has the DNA TGCGCCAGCAGCCAAGCGGTGAGGGCACTGCCGGCCGGGGAGCTGTTTTTT. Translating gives CASSQAVRALPAGELFF.

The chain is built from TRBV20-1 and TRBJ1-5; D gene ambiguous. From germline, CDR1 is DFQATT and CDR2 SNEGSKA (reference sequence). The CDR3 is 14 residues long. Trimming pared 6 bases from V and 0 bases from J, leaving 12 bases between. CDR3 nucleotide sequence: TGCAGTGCCCCAAGGCCAGATAGCAATCAGCCCCAGCATTTT. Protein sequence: CSAPRPDSNQPQHF.

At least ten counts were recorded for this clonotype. The CDR3 DNA is TGTGCCACCAGCAGAGGACCGGCTCACCAAGAGACCCAGTACTTC. This encodes CATSRGPAHQETQYF. The chain recombines TRBV15 with TRBJ2-5; no clear D. Germline V lookup: CDR1 LNHNV, CDR2 YYDKDF (reference sequence). The CDR3 extends over 15 amino acids. Trimming left V 1 base short and J 0 bases short, with 9 bases between.

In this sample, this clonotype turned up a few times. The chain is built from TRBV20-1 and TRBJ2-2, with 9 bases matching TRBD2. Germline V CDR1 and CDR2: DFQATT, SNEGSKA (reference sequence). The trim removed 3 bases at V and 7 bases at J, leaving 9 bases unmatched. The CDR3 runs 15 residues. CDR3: CSARRRGGSRGELFF. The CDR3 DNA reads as TGCAGTGCTAGGCGGCGGGGGGGGAGCCGCGGGGAGCTGTTTTTT.

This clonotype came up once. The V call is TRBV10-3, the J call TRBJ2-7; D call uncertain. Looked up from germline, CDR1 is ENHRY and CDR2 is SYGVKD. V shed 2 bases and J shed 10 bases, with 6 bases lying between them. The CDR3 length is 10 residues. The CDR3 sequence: CAISERDQYF. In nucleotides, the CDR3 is TGTGCCATCAGTGAGCGCGATCAGTACTTC.

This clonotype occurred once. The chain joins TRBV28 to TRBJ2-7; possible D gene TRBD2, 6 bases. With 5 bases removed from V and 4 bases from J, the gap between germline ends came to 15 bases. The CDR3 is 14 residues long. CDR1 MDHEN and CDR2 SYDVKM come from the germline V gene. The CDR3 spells CASSPRTIGYEQYF. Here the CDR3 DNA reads TGTGCCAGCAGTCCTAGGACTATTGGTTACGAGCAGTACTTC.

CDR3 bases: TGCAGTGCTAGAGGGAGCGGGGTACTAGCGGGGATGGAGACCCAGTACTTC. It translates to CSARGSGVLAGMETQYF. The rearrangement uses TRBV20-1 and TRBJ2-5; TRBD2 matches 10 bases. The CDR3 has 17 amino acids. V lost 1 base and J lost 5; bases outside the gene matches: 13. Germline loops: CDR1 DFQATT, CDR2 SNEGSKA (reference sequence).

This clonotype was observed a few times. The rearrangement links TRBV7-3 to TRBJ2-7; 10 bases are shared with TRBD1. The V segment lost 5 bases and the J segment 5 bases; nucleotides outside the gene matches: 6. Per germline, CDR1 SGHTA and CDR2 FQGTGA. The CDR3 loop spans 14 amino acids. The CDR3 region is CASSPGQGVHEQYF. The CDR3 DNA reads TGTGCCAGCAGCCCCGGACAGGGGGTGCACGAGCAGTACTTC.

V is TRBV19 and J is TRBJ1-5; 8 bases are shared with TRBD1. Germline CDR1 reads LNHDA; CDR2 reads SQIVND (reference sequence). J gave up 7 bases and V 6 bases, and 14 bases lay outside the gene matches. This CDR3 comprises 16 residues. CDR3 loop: CASRRAQGAPRQPQHF. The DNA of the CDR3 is TGTGCCAGTAGAAGGGCCCAGGGGGCCCCCAGGCAGCCCCAGCATTTT.

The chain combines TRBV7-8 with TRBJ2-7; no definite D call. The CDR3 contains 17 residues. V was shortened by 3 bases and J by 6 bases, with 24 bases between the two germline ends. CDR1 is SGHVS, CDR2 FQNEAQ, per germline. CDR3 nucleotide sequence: TGTGCCAGCAGCTTTAGCCGGAACGTACGTCGTCGGCTCGAGCAGTACTTC. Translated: CASSFSRNVRRRLEQYF.

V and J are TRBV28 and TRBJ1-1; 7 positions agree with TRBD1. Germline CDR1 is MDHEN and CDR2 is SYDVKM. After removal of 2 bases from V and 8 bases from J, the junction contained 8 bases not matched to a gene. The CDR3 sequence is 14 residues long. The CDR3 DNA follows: TGTGCCAGCAGTTTAACCGGGACAGAGATAGAAGCTTTCTTT. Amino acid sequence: CASSLTGTEIEAFF.

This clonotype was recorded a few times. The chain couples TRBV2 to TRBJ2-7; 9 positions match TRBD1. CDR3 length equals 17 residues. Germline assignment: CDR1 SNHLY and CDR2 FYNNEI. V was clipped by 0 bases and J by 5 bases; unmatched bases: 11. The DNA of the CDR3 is TGTGCCAGCAGTGAAGCGCTTCCCGGGACAGGGCAGGACGAGCAGTACTTC. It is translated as CASSEALPGTGQDEQYF.

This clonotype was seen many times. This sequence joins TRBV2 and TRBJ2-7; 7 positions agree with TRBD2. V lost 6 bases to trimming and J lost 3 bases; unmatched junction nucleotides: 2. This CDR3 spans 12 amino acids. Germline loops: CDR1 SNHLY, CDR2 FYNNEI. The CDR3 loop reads CASRGTIYEQYF. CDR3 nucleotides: TGTGCCAGCAGGGGGACTATCTACGAGCAGTACTTC.

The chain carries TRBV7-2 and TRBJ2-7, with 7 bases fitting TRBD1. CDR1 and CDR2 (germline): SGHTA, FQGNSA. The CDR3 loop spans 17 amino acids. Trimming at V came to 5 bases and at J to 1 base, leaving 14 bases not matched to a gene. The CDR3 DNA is TGTGCCAGCAGCCTTACCGCCGGGACAGCTACATCCTACGAGCAGTACTTC. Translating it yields CASSLTAGTATSYEQYF.